A single sample gave rise to the 22 T cell receptor beta chains below, sequenced in a study of T-cell memory formation after mild COVID-19. TCRdb reprocessed the 5' RACE reads with MiXCR, giving one entry per CDR3 protein. The data show around 470,000 distinct CDR3 sequences, roughly 20% seen once. Sample: PBMCs or a T cell subset sorted from them (not recorded which). The receptors stem from an adult woman who had mild COVID-19 (a few samples of this study predate the infection). Cell type and time point are not known.

This clonotype was observed many times. The chain joins TRBV14 to TRBJ2-7; 8 nucleotides match TRBD2. This CDR3 region has 14 residues. Germline V lookup: CDR1 SGHDN, CDR2 FVKESK. V lost 4 bases, J lost 2 bases, and 4 bases stayed unmatched. As DNA, the CDR3 is TGTGCCAGCAGCCGCCTAGCGGGCCCCTACGAGCAGTACTTC. Its protein is CASSRLAGPYEQYF. The full variable domain, in which reference TRBV14 and TRBJ2-7 provide the parts outside the CDR3, is EAGVTQFPSHSVIEKGQTVTLRCDPISGHDNLYWYRRVMGKEIKFLLHFVKESKQDESGMPNNRFLAERTGGTYSTLKVQPAELEDSGVYFCASSRLAGPYEQYFGPGTRLTVT.

This clonotype was recorded a few times. V is TRBV5-1 and J is TRBJ2-1, with 7 bases fitting TRBD2. The CDR3 runs 14 residues. CDR1 and CDR2 from the germline V gene are SGHRS and YFSETQ. With V trimmed by 4 bases and J by 0 bases, 1 base remained unmatched. This CDR3 reads CASSRDYSYNEQFF. The CDR3 bases are TGCGCCAGCAGCCGGGACTACTCCTACAATGAGCAGTTCTTC.

This clonotype was observed a handful of times. The chain recombines TRBV28 with TRBJ2-7; D is uncertain. Germline CDR1 MDHEN, CDR2 SYDVKM. The CDR3 loop spans 11 amino acids. Deletions cut 7 bases from V and 3 bases from J, with 7 bases between. The DNA for the CDR3 is TGTGCCAGCACCTCCCGCTACGAGCAGTACTTC. As protein: CASTSRYEQYF.

The V and J genes are TRBV12-3 or TRBV12-4 and TRBJ2-7; D is perhaps TRBD1 (9 bases). The CDR3 contains 15 residues. The V gene lost 3 bases and the J gene lost 3 bases, with 15 bases spanning the gap. CDR3 DNA sequence: TGTGCCAGCAGTTTTAGCGGGACAGGGCACTACGAGCAGTACTTC. This gives the protein CASSFSGTGHYEQYF.

The rearrangement uses TRBV7-9 and TRBJ1-4; D not certain. Trimming took 5 bases from V and 3 from J, leaving 13 bases between them. The germline V gene has CDR1 SEHNR and CDR2 FQNEAQ (reference sequence). The CDR3 covers 15 residues. The CDR3: CASSGGRAANEKLFF. The CDR3 nucleotides are TGTGCCAGCAGCGGCGGGAGGGCGGCTAATGAAAAACTGTTTTTT.

The chain combines TRBV7-9 with TRBJ2-1; D gene ambiguous. The germline V gene encodes CDR1 SEHNR and CDR2 FQNEAQ (reference sequence). There are 16 residues in the CDR3. Trimming pared 0 bases from V and 6 bases from J, leaving 15 bases between. The CDR3 is CASSLALGSRSNEQFF. Here the CDR3 DNA reads TGTGCCAGCAGCTTAGCGTTGGGGTCTCGCTCCAATGAGCAGTTCTTC. The full variable domain, with the rest looked up from reference TRBV7-9 and TRBJ2-1, is DTGVSQNPRHKITKRGQNVTFRCDPISEHNRLYWYRQTLGQGPEFLTYFQNEAQLEKSRLLSDRFSAERPKGSFSTLEIQRTEQGDSAMYLCASSLALGSRSNEQFFGPGTRLTVL.

This clonotype is a singleton in its sample. The rearrangement joins TRBV7-2 to TRBJ2-7; D perhaps matches TRBD2 (5 bases). V gave up 1 base and J gave up 1 base, with 14 bases separating them. This CDR3 comprises 16 residues. CDR1 is SGHTA and CDR2 is FQGNSA in the germline V gene. The CDR3 bases are TGTGCCAGCAGCTTAGGGATGGGCCGAGGGTCCTACGAGCAGTACTTC. Translating gives CASSLGMGRGSYEQYF.

V usage is TRBV2 and J usage is TRBJ1-5; D gene ambiguous. CDR3 length: 14 residues. V lost 5 bases and J 1 base, leaving 9 bases between the germline ends. The germline CDR1 and CDR2 sequences are SNHLY and FYNNEI. The CDR3 loop reads CASSSDLSNQPQHF. Here the CDR3 DNA reads TGTGCCAGCAGTAGTGATTTAAGCAATCAGCCCCAGCATTTT. Variable domain in full (rest from reference TRBV2 and TRBJ1-5): EPEVTQTPSHQVTQMGQEVILRCVPISNHLYFYWYRQILGQKVEFLVSFYNNEISEKSEIFDDQFSVERPDGSNFTLKIRSTKLEDSAMYFCASSSDLSNQPQHFGDGTRLSIL.

The V gene is TRBV29-1, the J gene TRBJ2-7; the D gene is possibly TRBD1 (5 bases). Germline V gene data show CDR1 as SQVTM and CDR2 as ANQGSEA. V was cut by 1 base and J by 2 bases, with 9 bases left in between. The CDR3 is 13 amino acids. This chain's CDR3 is CSVEVTAPYEQYF. For the CDR3, the DNA is TGCAGCGTTGAAGTGACAGCACCCTACGAGCAGTACTTC.

The chain links TRBV18 to TRBJ2-7, with D perhaps TRBD2 (5 bases). The V gene's germline CDR1 is KGHSH and CDR2 LQKENI. There are 15 residues in the CDR3. V shed 3 bases and J shed 0 bases, with 12 bases lying between them. Here the CDR3 reads CASSPGSTSSYEQYF. CDR3 sequence (DNA): TGTGCCAGCTCACCCGGCTCTACTAGCTCCTACGAGCAGTACTTC.

The chain couples TRBV20-1 to TRBJ2-4; no firm D call. This CDR3 comprises 15 residues. The V and J ends lost 3 bases and 0 bases respectively, with 12 bases between them. Germline V gene sequence: CDR1 DFQATT, CDR2 SNEGSKA (reference sequence). Here the CDR3 DNA reads TGCAGTGCTAGTTTCAGGAGTCTAGCCAAAAACATTCAGTACTTC. Its protein product is CSASFRSLAKNIQYF.

The chain couples TRBV2 to TRBJ1-5, with no clear D. The CDR3 runs 14 residues. The V gene's germline CDR1 is SNHLY and CDR2 FYNNEI. V dropped 5 bases and J dropped 3 bases, with 11 bases sitting between them. The CDR3 loop is CASSQVRNNQPQHF. Written as DNA, the CDR3 is TGTGCCAGCAGTCAGGTCCGTAACAATCAGCCCCAGCATTTT.

This chain connects TRBV5-6 to TRBJ1-2; no definite D call. V lost 1 base to trimming and J lost 6 bases, with 7 bases between them. The CDR3 is made up of 12 amino acids. The germline gives CDR1 SGHDT, CDR2 YYEEEE. The chain's CDR3 is CASSLTPNGYTF. CDR3 nucleotides: TGTGCCAGCAGCTTGACCCCGAATGGCTACACCTTC.

This clonotype was detected a few times. The rearrangement uses TRBV5-1 and TRBJ1-6; D ambiguous. Germline loops: CDR1 SGHRS, CDR2 YFSETQ. The V end was cut by 0 bases, the J end by 7 bases, with 8 bases between. The CDR3 runs 14 residues. DNA for the CDR3: TGCGCCAGCAGCTTGGGACCGACGAATTCACCCCTCCACTTT. Protein sequence: CASSLGPTNSPLHF.

The chain uses TRBV6-6 and TRBJ2-3; D is unresolved. Germline assignment: CDR1 MNHNY and CDR2 SVGAGI (reference sequence). Trimming left V 7 bases short and J 5 bases short, with 22 bases between. The CDR3 has 16 residues. CDR3 sequence (DNA): TGTGCCAGCACCACAACCGTGGGCTCCCTGCTAGATACGCAGTATTTT. Amino acids: CASTTTVGSLLDTQYF.

This sequence joins TRBV6-5 and TRBJ2-5; D might be TRBD2 (5 bases). Between the trimmed V and J ends, which lost 8 bases and 5 bases, there was a span of 18 bases. The CDR3 runs 14 residues. Germline CDR1 is MNHEY and CDR2 is SVGAGI. Here the CDR3 reads CASGPWSGGETQYF. In DNA, the CDR3 is TGTGCCAGCGGGCCCTGGAGCGGTGGGGAGACCCAGTACTTC.

This clonotype was seen more than once but under ten times. The gene calls are TRBV11-3 and TRBJ2-1; TRBD2 matches 8 bases. The germline V gene encodes CDR1 SGHNT and CDR2 YENEEA. The CDR3 extends over 16 amino acids. The junction had 7 bases not matched to a gene; V was cut back by 2 bases and J by 4 bases. CDR3 amino acids: CASSLLKLAVYNEQFF. In DNA, the CDR3 is TGTGCCAGCAGCTTATTAAAACTAGCGGTTTACAATGAGCAGTTCTTC.

The rearrangement uses TRBV10-3 and TRBJ2-7, with TRBD2 matching over 8 bases. V shed 5 bases and J 2 bases; nucleotides not matched to a gene: 2. The length of the CDR3 is 13 residues. Germline V gene lookup returns CDR1 ENHRY and CDR2 SYGVKD. The CDR3 region has the DNA TGTGCCATCAGTTGGACTAGCACCTACGAGCAGTACTTC. This sequence encodes CAISWTSTYEQYF.

The J gene is TRBJ1-2, the V gene TRBV5-1; TRBD1 matches at 8 bases. The CDR3 loop spans 16 amino acids. V dropped 4 bases and J dropped 5; count of bases not matched to a gene: 13. Germline V gene lookup returns CDR1 SGHRS and CDR2 YFSETQ. CDR3 DNA sequence: TGCGCCAGCAGCCACGATACAGGGGGGGACGCATATGGCTACACCTTC. This encodes CASSHDTGGDAYGYTF.

The table lists this clonotype with a few counts. V and J are TRBV11-1 and TRBJ1-1, with a weak D call TRBD1 (5 bases). The germline V gene has CDR1 SGHAT and CDR2 FQDESV (reference sequence). The CDR3 has 15 residues. V lost 1 base, J lost 5 bases, and 14 bases lay in between. CDR3: CASSLEGFGGTEAFF. In DNA, the CDR3 is TGTGCCAGCAGCTTAGAGGGTTTCGGGGGGACTGAAGCTTTCTTT. Full variable domain (rest looked up from reference TRBV11-1 and TRBJ1-1): EAEVAQSPRYKITEKSQAVAFWCDPISGHATLYWYRQILGQGPELLVQFQDESVVDDSQLPKDRFSAERLKGVDSTLKIQPAELGDSAMYLCASSLEGFGGTEAFFGQGTRLTVV.

This sequence joins TRBV12-3 or TRBV12-4 and TRBJ2-1; D not resolved. This CDR3 is built from 17 residues. With 0 bases removed from V and 10 bases from J, the gap between germline ends came to 22 bases. The CDR3 nucleotides read TGTGCCAGCAGTTTAGCTCTCCTAGAGATCGCCCGAGACGAGCAGTTCTTC. Residues: CASSLALLEIARDEQFF.

The chain combines TRBV6-1 with TRBJ1-2, with a weak D call TRBD1 (6 bases). The CDR3 consists of 17 residues. From germline, CDR1 is MNHNS and CDR2 SASEGT. V lost 8 bases to trimming and J lost 6 bases, with 28 bases between them. For the CDR3, the DNA is TGTGCCAGCGGAGACCCTCATCTCGGGGGGGACATGGATGGCTACACCTTC. Translation: CASGDPHLGGDMDGYTF.